One and the same sample provided the 25 T cell receptor beta chains below, sequenced in a study of CD8 T cells in Susac syndrome. A quantity of about 0.45 to 1 ug RNA underwent reverse transcription using random hexamers. A single record per CDR3 protein comes from TCRdb applying MiXCR to the immunoSEQ multiplex PCR reads. The sample has 150,000 to 200,000 distinct CDR3 sequences; approximately 95% are singletons. Specimen: CD4+ T cells from PBMCs. The receptor source for this set is a human donor with multiple sclerosis.

This chain uses TRBV7-2 with TRBJ2-5; tentatively, D is TRBD2 (6 bases). V was trimmed by 4 bases and J by 1 base, leaving 16 bases between them. This CDR3 is 16 amino acids long. The germline V gene encodes CDR1 SGHTA and CDR2 FQGNSA. The CDR3 bases are TGTGCCAGCAGCTACATTTCGACTAGTCCCCAAGAGACCCAGTACTTC. It translates to CASSYISTSPQETQYF.

DNA for the CDR3: TGTGCCAGCAGTCGGGACAGGGGCAGTCAGCCCCAGCATTTT. It yields the protein CASSRDRGSQPQHF. The chain is built from TRBV6-6 and TRBJ1-5, with TRBD1 matching over 10 bases. The CDR3 length is 14 residues. CDR1 is MNHNY and CDR2 is SVGAGI in the germline V gene (reference sequence). The V and J ends lost 5 bases and 6 bases, in that order; junction bases with no gene match: 4.

The chain is built from TRBV4-2 and TRBJ2-4; 9 nucleotides agree with TRBD1. The junction had 6 bases not matched to a gene; V was cut back by 4 bases and J by 5 bases. This CDR3 contains 15 residues. Germline V gives CDR1 LGHNA, CDR2 YNFKEQ. The CDR3 region has the DNA TGTGCCAGCAGCCGCTCGGGACAGGGCGAAAACATTCAGTACTTC. Its protein is CASSRSGQGENIQYF.

The rearrangement joins TRBV7-2 to TRBJ2-3; D is undetermined. Germline assignment: CDR1 SGHTA and CDR2 FQGNSA. Trimming shortened V by 5 bases and J by 2 bases, and 11 bases separated the two germline ends. The CDR3 spans 14 residues. The CDR3 nucleotides are TGTGCCAGCAGCCTAGGCCCTGCCACAGATACGCAGTATTTT. This gives the protein CASSLGPATDTQYF.

The rearrangement uses TRBV10-3 and TRBJ1-5; D remains ambiguous. The CDR3 loop spans 12 amino acids. Looked up from germline, CDR1 is ENHRY and CDR2 is SYGVKD. V lost 3 bases to trimming and J lost 7 bases, with 7 bases between them. The DNA for the CDR3 is TGTGCCATCAGTGATGCAAGGCAGCCCCAGCATTTT. Its protein is CAISDARQPQHF.

This clonotype was seen only once. The chain employs TRBV15 and TRBJ2-1, with D tentatively TRBD2 (5 bases). The germline V and J ends were trimmed by 9 bases and 6 bases, with 18 bases remaining between them. The germline gives CDR1 LNHNV, CDR2 YYDKDF (reference sequence). The CDR3 is 14 residues long. CDR3 loop: CATSDSLVGNEQFF. CDR3 nucleotides: TGTGCCACGTCGGACTCCCTCGTCGGCAATGAGCAGTTCTTC. Variable domain in full (rest from reference TRBV15 and TRBJ2-1): DAMVIQNPRYQVTQFGKPVTLSCSQTLNHNVMYWYQQKSSQAPKLLFHYYDKDFNNEADTPDNFQSRRPNTSFCFLDIRSPGLGDTAMYLCATSDSLVGNEQFFGPGTRLTVL.

The rearrangement joins TRBV3-1 to TRBJ1-5; D gene unclear. There are 14 residues in the CDR3. V shed 4 bases and J shed 0 bases, with 7 bases lying between them. Germline CDR1 and CDR2: LGHDT and YNNKEL (reference sequence). CDR3 residues: CASSRSSSNQPQHF. The CDR3 DNA sequence: TGTGCCAGCAGCCGATCTAGTAGCAATCAGCCCCAGCATTTT.

The V gene is TRBV27, the J gene TRBJ1-5, with D tentatively TRBD1 (6 bases). The length of the CDR3 is 13 residues. V was pared by 5 bases and J by 6 bases, with 11 bases between. CDR1 and CDR2 (germline): MNHEY, SMNVEV (reference sequence). The CDR3 sequence is CASSPQGAQPQHF. The CDR3 DNA reads TGTGCCAGCAGTCCACAGGGAGCTCAGCCCCAGCATTTT.

This chain joins TRBV9 and TRBJ2-5; D gene uncertain. Between the trimmed V and J ends, which lost 4 bases and 5 bases, there was a span of 9 bases. CDR1 and CDR2 (germline): SGDLS, YYNGEE. The CDR3 is 12 residues long. CDR3 bases: TGTGCCAGCAGCCGAGTGGGGGAGACCCAGTACTTC. It specifies CASSRVGETQYF.

The rearrangement links TRBV2 to TRBJ2-5; 12 bases are shared with TRBD2. V shed 6 bases and J 4 bases; nucleotides not matched to a gene: 3. The CDR3 runs 14 residues. Germline loops: CDR1 SNHLY, CDR2 FYNNEI. CDR3 region: CASSWGLAGETQYF. CDR3 coding DNA: TGTGCCAGCAGCTGGGGACTAGCGGGAGAGACCCAGTACTTC.

The rearrangement joins TRBV2 to TRBJ2-1; the match to TRBD2 covers 11 bases. V gave up 6 bases and J gave up 9 bases; unmatched junction bases: 10. Germline V gene lookup returns CDR1 SNHLY and CDR2 FYNNEI. This CDR3 contains 15 residues. The DNA of the CDR3 is TGTGCCAGCAGGGTGACTAGCGGGGCCTCCACTGAGCAGTTCTTC. Translating it yields CASRVTSGASTEQFF.

The chain has TRBV5-1 and TRBJ2-1; D is perhaps TRBD2 (7 bases). Trimming cost V 4 bases and J 6 bases, with 17 bases left between them. The CDR3 consists of 15 residues. The germline V gene encodes CDR1 SGHRS and CDR2 YFSETQ. The chain's CDR3 is CASSRLGGPLNEQFF. In DNA form, the CDR3 reads TGCGCCAGCAGCCGACTGGGGGGGCCTCTCAATGAGCAGTTCTTC.

The chain has TRBV27 and TRBJ2-1; D perhaps matches TRBD1 (6 bases). V was pared by 3 bases and J by 2 bases, with 8 bases between. The CDR3 loop spans 14 amino acids. Germline CDR1 MNHEY, CDR2 SMNVEV (reference sequence). CDR3 sequence reads: CASSFGDTYNEQFF. The DNA of the CDR3 is TGTGCCAGCAGTTTTGGGGACACCTACAATGAGCAGTTCTTC.

V usage is TRBV10-3 and J usage is TRBJ2-5, with D possibly matching TRBD1 (5 bases). This CDR3 is 14 amino acids long. V was pared by 6 bases and J by 4 bases, with 15 bases between. Germline values: CDR1 ENHRY, CDR2 SYGVKD. CDR3 bases: TGTGCCATCAGAGGGCTCTCAAGGGGAGAGACCCAGTACTTC. Its translation: CAIRGLSRGETQYF.

A single count supports this clonotype. The chain has TRBV29-1 and TRBJ2-3; D is perhaps TRBD1 (5 bases). Trimming took 6 bases from V and 2 from J, leaving 18 bases between them. Germline CDR1 SQVTM, CDR2 ANQGSEA. The CDR3 loop spans 15 amino acids. The CDR3 region is CSVDTDTLSTDTQYF. CDR3 DNA: TGCAGCGTGGATACGGACACGCTGTCCACAGATACGCAGTATTTT.

The CDR3 region is CASSLASSDEQFF. Written as DNA, the CDR3 is TGTGCCAGCAGCTTAGCCTCAAGCGATGAGCAGTTCTTC. This chain connects TRBV11-3 to TRBJ2-1; D is uncertain. Germline values: CDR1 SGHNT, CDR2 YENEEA. CDR3 size: 13 residues. Deletions cut 1 base from V and 8 bases from J, with 9 bases between.

This CDR3 reads CASSSSGQDNEQFF. Here the CDR3 DNA reads TGTGCCAGCAGCTCTAGCGGGCAAGACAATGAGCAGTTCTTC. This chain connects TRBV7-9 to TRBJ2-1, with TRBD2 matching over 8 bases. The CDR3 consists of 14 residues. V gave up 4 bases and J gave up 5 bases; unmatched junction bases: 4. Germline V gene sequence: CDR1 SEHNR, CDR2 FQNEAQ (reference sequence).

The chain joins TRBV4-3 to TRBJ2-3, with TRBD2 identical over 7 bases. Trimming took 1 base from V and 1 from J; bases not matched to a gene: 2. Germline CDR1 and CDR2: LGHNA and YSLEER. The CDR3 is made up of 15 amino acids. This CDR3 reads CASSQASGGTDTQYF. CDR3 bases: TGCGCCAGCAGCCAAGCGAGCGGGGGCACAGATACGCAGTATTTT.

The chain uses TRBV6-2 or TRBV6-3 and TRBJ2-6; D might be TRBD1 or TRBD2, each matching 5 bases. CDR1 and CDR2 (germline): MNHEY, SVGEGT. The V end was cut by 8 bases, the J end by 11 bases, with 10 bases between. The CDR3 length is 11 residues. CDR3 nucleotides: TGTGCCAGCCGGGGCCGAGACGTCCTGACTTTC. It yields the protein CASRGRDVLTF.

CDR3 sequence: CSAGLAGYNEQFF. The CDR3 DNA is TGCAGCGCTGGACTAGCGGGATACAATGAGCAGTTCTTC. J is TRBJ2-1 and V is TRBV29-1, with 12 bases matching TRBD2. This CDR3 has 13 amino acids. Trimming at V came to 7 bases and at J to 4 bases, leaving 2 bases not matched to a gene. The V gene's germline CDR1 is SQVTM and CDR2 ANQGSEA.

V gene TRBV2 combines with J gene TRBJ2-1; D perhaps matches TRBD2 (5 bases). CDR1 is SNHLY, CDR2 FYNNEI, per germline. The CDR3 is made up of 10 amino acids. The germline V and J ends were trimmed by 8 bases and 10 bases, with 9 bases remaining between them. The CDR3 DNA reads as TGTGCCAGCGGGAGTTGGGAGCAGTTCTTC. This encodes CASGSWEQFF.

The chain joins TRBV4-1 to TRBJ1-5; a possible D gene is TRBD1 (5 bases). The CDR3 extends over 17 amino acids. Germline CDR1 MGHRA, CDR2 YSYEKL. Trimming removed 3 bases from V and 4 bases from J, with 19 bases in between. CDR3 sequence (DNA): TGCGCCAGCAGCCATCGACTGTCTTTGGAGGGGAATCAGCCCCAGCATTTT. It encodes CASSHRLSLEGNQPQHF.

The gene calls are TRBV19 and TRBJ2-1; 7 nucleotides line up with TRBD2. The V and J ends lost 7 bases and 5 bases, in that order; junction bases with no gene match: 11. CDR3 length: 15 amino acids. CDR1 is LNHDA and CDR2 is SQIVND in the germline V gene (reference sequence). CDR3 nucleotide sequence: TGTGCCAGTACCCCTGGGACTACGCCCGACAATGAGCAGTTCTTC. Amino acid sequence: CASTPGTTPDNEQFF. Full variable domain (rest looked up from reference TRBV19 and TRBJ2-1): DGGITQSPKYLFRKEGQNVTLSCEQNLNHDAMYWYRQDPGQGLRLIYYSQIVNDFQKGDIAEGYSVSREKKESFPLTVTSAQKNPTAFYLCASTPGTTPDNEQFFGPGTRLTVL.

Points on this clonotype: At one end, the junction sequence differs from germline, possibly due to a read error. The chain combines TRBV29-1 with TRBJ1-1; D unresolved. Germline V gene lookup returns CDR1 SQVTM and CDR2 ANQGSEA. The CDR3 is 10 residues long. In DNA, the CDR3 is TGCAGCGTTGGGGCGAAGGGAGAGACCTTT. It is translated as CSVGAKGETF.

Only one count was recorded for this clonotype. The chain uses TRBV14 and TRBJ2-2; tentatively, D is TRBD1 or TRBD2 (7 bases each). Per the germline V gene, CDR1 is SGHDN and CDR2 is FVKESK. CDR3 size: 15 residues. Trimming removed 4 bases from V and 6 bases from J, with 15 bases in between. The CDR3 nucleotides read TGTGCCAGCAGCCCGACAGGGAGGGAGGCCGGGGAGCTGTTTTTT. Its translation: CASSPTGREAGELFF.